These 29 T cell receptor beta chains were all obtained from the same sample, sequenced in a study of T cell changes during pregnancy in multiple sclerosis (dated by TCRdb to the late 2010s). Libraries were constructed by the immunoSEQ multiplex PCR assay. This immuneACCESS table, as held by TCRdb, lists in-frame sequences with V and J called but not all clones. Of the missing ones, under half trace to an unresolved V gene in checked studies; the others have no known cause. The sample table shows tens of thousands of clones, and just over 90% are seen once. In total, the top ten clones hold over 0.55% of the sample. The starting material was CD4+ T cells from peripheral blood mononuclear cells, obtained in the third trimester of pregnancy. Source of these receptors: a female donor with multiple sclerosis, enrolled in a pregnancy study.

This rearrangement joins TRBV6-5 to TRBJ1-5; D may be TRBD1 (6 bases). This CDR3 comprises 16 residues. Germline V CDR1 and CDR2: MNHEY, SVGAGI. The V gene lost 0 bases and the J gene lost 7 bases, with 16 bases spanning the gap. The CDR3 DNA reads TGTGCCAGCAGTTACTCGGCCCAAGGGGGTAAACAGCCCCAGCATTTT. This codes for CASSYSAQGGKQPQHF.

The V call is TRBV12-5, the J call TRBJ1-5; 11 bases are a match to TRBD1. The CDR3 runs to 18 residues. Germline V gene data show CDR1 as LGHNT and CDR2 as FRNRAP. V lost 4 bases and J lost 1; bases outside the gene matches: 9. As DNA, the CDR3 is TGTGCTAGTGGTTGGACCGGACAGGGGGCGAAGAGCAATCAGCCCCAGCATTTT. Translating it yields CASGWTGQGAKSNQPQHF.

The gene calls are TRBV6-1 and TRBJ1-4; possibly TRBD1 for D (5 bases). The CDR3 runs to 13 residues. CDR1 and CDR2 from the germline V gene are MNHNS and SASEGT. V dropped 5 bases and J dropped 7 bases, with 11 bases sitting between them. The CDR3 sequence: CASSRRVGEKLFF. The CDR3, as DNA: TGTGCCAGCAGTCGCAGGGTCGGTGAAAAACTGTTTTTT.

This chain links TRBV28 with TRBJ2-2, with 8 bases aligning to TRBD1. With V trimmed by 5 bases and J by 1 base, 3 bases remained unmatched. CDR3 length: 15 residues. CDR1 is MDHEN, CDR2 SYDVKM, per germline. CDR3 coding DNA: TGTGCCAGCAGTCAGGGACAGGTGAACACCGGGGAGCTGTTTTTT. This translates into CASSQGQVNTGELFF.

The V gene is TRBV7-2, the J gene TRBJ2-2, with 7 bases that match TRBD1. This CDR3 is built from 16 residues. From germline, CDR1 is SGHTA and CDR2 FQGNSA. J was trimmed by 4 bases and V by 3 bases; bases with no gene match: 8. CDR3 sequence (DNA): TGTGCCAGCAGCTTCAGACAGGGCTGGGCCACCGGGGAGCTGTTTTTT. It codes for CASSFRQGWATGELFF.

The CDR3 DNA reads TGTGCCAGCAGCGTACTGACAGGACTCTCCTACAATGAGCAGTTCTTC. This encodes CASSVLTGLSYNEQFF. This chain links TRBV9 with TRBJ2-1; maybe TRBD1 (6 bases). CDR1 SGDLS and CDR2 YYNGEE come from the germline V gene. The CDR3 length is 16 residues. Trimming stripped 1 base from V and 0 bases from J, with 11 bases between.

The chain is built from TRBV19 and TRBJ2-6; D uncertain. Germline values: CDR1 LNHDA, CDR2 SQIVND (reference sequence). V was pared by 5 bases and J by 2 bases, with 10 bases between. The CDR3 totals 15 residues. CDR3 nucleotides: TGTGCCAGTAGTCCCCAAGCGACTGGGGCCAACGTCCTGACTTTC. As protein: CASSPQATGANVLTF.

The chain couples TRBV11-2 to TRBJ1-1; 7 bases line up with TRBD1. CDR3 length equals 14 residues. J lost 0 bases, V lost 6 bases, and 4 bases had no gene match. The germline gives CDR1 SGHAT, CDR2 FQNNGV. As DNA, the CDR3 is TGTGCCAGCAGTCCGACAGGGATGAACACTGAAGCTTTCTTT. It encodes CASSPTGMNTEAFF.

This chain uses TRBV7-6 with TRBJ2-5; unclear D gene. The V gene lost 4 bases and the J gene lost 5 bases, with 11 bases spanning the gap. There are 13 residues in the CDR3. The germline V gene encodes CDR1 SGHVS and CDR2 FNYEAQ. The CDR3 DNA follows: TGTGCCAGCAGCTCCCAGCTAGTGGAGACCCAGTACTTC. Its translation: CASSSQLVETQYF.

The chain uses TRBV10-3 and TRBJ1-3; weak D call: TRBD1 (6 bases). Trimming removed 4 bases at V and 0 bases at J, with 10 bases between. The CDR3 spans 15 residues. CDR1 and CDR2 (germline): ENHRY, SYGVKD. The CDR3 reads CAISASDSSGNTIYF. The CDR3 region has the DNA TGTGCCATCAGTGCTTCGGACAGCTCTGGAAACACCATATATTTT.

This chain links TRBV13 with TRBJ2-1; TRBD1 is a possible D gene (5 bases). Germline V gene sequence: CDR1 PRHDT, CDR2 FYEKMQ (reference sequence). The CDR3 is made up of 15 amino acids. V was pared by 5 bases and J by 6 bases, with 17 bases between. This CDR3 is CASSHYSWGSNEQFF. The DNA for the CDR3 is TGTGCCAGCAGCCACTATTCGTGGGGCAGCAATGAGCAGTTCTTC.

The V and J genes are TRBV9 and TRBJ1-6, with a tentative D call TRBD1 (5 bases). This CDR3 has 14 amino acids. With 0 bases removed from V and 8 bases from J, the gap between germline ends came to 9 bases. Germline assignment: CDR1 SGDLS and CDR2 YYNGEE. In nucleotides, the CDR3 is TGTGCCAGCAGCGTAGTGGGGGGAGATTCACCCCTCCACTTT. Translation: CASSVVGGDSPLHF.

The J gene is TRBJ2-7, the V gene TRBV6-5; 12 nucleotides agree with TRBD2. This CDR3 has 15 residues. V was clipped by 0 bases and J by 6 bases; unmatched bases: 3. Germline CDR1 reads MNHEY; CDR2 reads SVGAGI. For the CDR3, the DNA is TGTGCCAGCAGTTACTCGACTAGCGGGAGCAGCGAGCAGTACTTC. It specifies CASSYSTSGSSEQYF.

The table lists this clone with a count of one. V gene TRBV18 combines with J gene TRBJ2-7; 7 bases are a match to TRBD2. Germline V gene sequence: CDR1 KGHSH, CDR2 LQKENI. The length of the CDR3 is 16 residues. V lost 2 bases and J lost 5; bases outside the gene matches: 12. CDR3 loop: CASSPTPGGYPHEQYF. In nucleotides, the CDR3 is TGTGCCAGCTCACCAACACCGGGAGGCTACCCTCACGAGCAGTACTTC. Variable domain in full (rest from reference TRBV18 and TRBJ2-7): NAGVMQNPRHLVRRRGQEARLRCSPMKGHSHVYWYRQLPEEGLKFMVYLQKENIIDESGMPKERFSAEFPKEGPSILRIQQVVRGDSAAYFCASSPTPGGYPHEQYFGPGTRLTVT.

The chain joins TRBV11-1 to TRBJ2-3, with 7 bases identical to TRBD1. The V segment lost 3 bases and the J segment 0 bases; nucleotides outside the gene matches: 3. The CDR3 is made up of 15 amino acids. Germline assignment: CDR1 SGHAT and CDR2 FQDESV (reference sequence). The CDR3 DNA follows: TGTGCCAGCAGCTTCGGGACAGCTAGCACAGATACGCAGTATTTT. This translates into CASSFGTASTDTQYF.

The sample holds one count of this clone. The rearrangement uses TRBV28 and TRBJ1-3, with TRBD1 matching 7 bases. Germline V gene sequence: CDR1 MDHEN, CDR2 SYDVKM. V dropped 4 bases and J dropped 0; count of bases not matched to a gene: 9. The CDR3 is made up of 17 amino acids. CDR3 sequence: CASSSSTGWYSGNTIYF. CDR3 nucleotide sequence: TGTGCCAGCAGTTCATCGACAGGGTGGTACTCTGGAAACACCATATATTTT.

The chain recombines TRBV19 with TRBJ1-6; 9 bases are shared with TRBD1. The trim removed 5 bases at V and 9 bases at J, leaving 14 bases unmatched. The CDR3 sequence is 17 residues long. Per the germline V gene, CDR1 is LNHDA and CDR2 is SQIVND (reference sequence). CDR3 amino acids: CASSPGTGIPSGSPLHF. CDR3 coding DNA: TGTGCCAGTAGTCCTGGGACAGGGATCCCCTCGGGTTCACCCCTCCACTTT.

The chain recombines TRBV29-1 with TRBJ1-1; D might be TRBD1 (5 bases). This CDR3 contains 13 residues. Trimming removed 5 bases from V and 2 bases from J, with 12 bases in between. From germline, CDR1 is SQVTM and CDR2 ANQGSEA. CDR3 region: CSVSTGHNTEAFF. CDR3 DNA sequence: TGCAGCGTTTCAACAGGTCACAACACTGAAGCTTTCTTT.

The rearrangement joins TRBV28 to TRBJ2-5; 8 positions match TRBD2. V lost 2 bases to trimming and J lost 4 bases; unmatched junction nucleotides: 6. Germline V gives CDR1 MDHEN, CDR2 SYDVKM. The length of the CDR3 is 15 residues. The CDR3 sequence: CASSLPSGRLETQYF. The CDR3 bases are TGTGCCAGCAGTTTACCCAGCGGGAGATTAGAGACCCAGTACTTC.

J is TRBJ2-2 and V is TRBV7-7, with D perhaps matching TRBD2 (5 bases). Trimming shortened V by 1 base and J by 6 bases, and 9 bases separated the two germline ends. The CDR3 is made up of 14 amino acids. Germline V gene data show CDR1 as SSHAT and CDR2 as FNYEAQ (reference sequence). In nucleotides, the CDR3 is TGTGCCAGCAGCTTAGGAGGGTTTGCCGGGGAGCTGTTTTTT. Amino acids: CASSLGGFAGELFF.

The V gene is TRBV9, the J gene TRBJ1-1; maybe TRBD1 (5 bases). This CDR3 is built from 14 residues. Germline CDR1 is SGDLS and CDR2 is YYNGEE. Trimming stripped 2 bases from V and 0 bases from J, with 8 bases between. The CDR3 DNA follows: TGTGCCAGCAGCGTCGCGGGACTGAACACTGAAGCTTTCTTT. Its protein is CASSVAGLNTEAFF.

The V call is TRBV11-2, the J call TRBJ2-7; D might be TRBD1 (7 bases). This CDR3 comprises 15 residues. Deletions cut 1 base from V and 0 bases from J, with 10 bases between. CDR1 is SGHAT and CDR2 is FQNNGV in the germline V gene. CDR3 loop: CASSLGQGGSYEQYF. CDR3 DNA: TGTGCCAGCAGCTTAGGCCAGGGGGGCTCCTACGAGCAGTACTTC.

The chain joins TRBV7-2 to TRBJ1-1, with TRBD1 matching 7 bases. Germline V gives CDR1 SGHTA, CDR2 FQGNSA. The J segment lost 1 base and the V segment lost 3 bases, leaving 2 bases of the junction unmatched. There are 14 residues in the CDR3. The CDR3 coding sequence is TGTGCCAGCAGCTTGGGACAGACGAACACTGAAGCTTTCTTT. Amino acids: CASSLGQTNTEAFF. Complete variable domain (other parts from reference TRBV7-2 and TRBJ1-1): GAGVSQSPSNKVTEKGKDVELRCDPISGHTALYWYRQSLGQGLEFLIYFQGNSAPDKSGLPSDRFSAERTGGSVSTLTIQRTQQEDSAVYLCASSLGQTNTEAFFGQGTRLTVV.

This clone was recorded once. The chain uses TRBV5-1 and TRBJ2-3; tentative D call: TRBD1 (6 bases). V lost 2 bases and J 6 bases, leaving 7 bases between the germline ends. The germline CDR1 and CDR2 sequences are SGHRS and YFSETQ. This CDR3 has 12 residues. CDR3 protein: CASSFQGDTQYF. CDR3 nucleotides: TGCGCCAGCAGCTTTCAGGGGGATACGCAGTATTTT.

The rearrangement uses TRBV29-1 and TRBJ1-2, with D possibly matching TRBD1 (5 bases). Trimming removed 4 bases from V and 7 bases from J, with 16 bases in between. The V gene's germline CDR1 is SQVTM and CDR2 ANQGSEA. This CDR3 has 13 amino acids. This CDR3 reads CSVGTGKGFGYTF. CDR3 coding DNA: TGCAGCGTTGGAACTGGGAAGGGGTTTGGCTACACCTTC.

The chain joins TRBV25-1 to TRBJ1-1; D is unclear. The CDR3 length is 15 residues. Germline V gene lookup returns CDR1 MGHDK and CDR2 SYGVNS. The V and J ends lost 8 bases and 0 bases respectively, with 16 bases between them. CDR3 amino acids: CASRGGRRMNTEAFF. In DNA form, the CDR3 reads TGTGCCAGCCGGGGTGGGAGGAGGATGAACACTGAAGCTTTCTTT.

In this sample, this clone turned up once. The gene calls are TRBV19 and TRBJ2-1; 13 bases are a match to TRBD2. This CDR3 is 19 amino acids long. CDR1 is LNHDA and CDR2 is SQIVND in the germline V gene (reference sequence). V was clipped by 5 bases and J by 0 bases; unmatched bases: 10. The CDR3 spells CASSLRLAGGSYSYNEQFF. The CDR3 bases are TGTGCCAGTAGTCTAAGACTAGCGGGAGGCTCATACTCCTACAATGAGCAGTTCTTC.

This chain connects TRBV28 to TRBJ1-6, with 8 bases aligning to TRBD1. Trimming removed 7 bases from V and 9 bases from J; junction bases left unmatched: 17. The germline CDR1 and CDR2 sequences are MDHEN and SYDVKM. The CDR3 contains 17 residues. The CDR3 loop reads CASTIRGDRRRGSPLHF. In DNA, the CDR3 is TGTGCCAGCACCATTAGGGGGGACAGGAGGAGAGGTTCACCCCTCCACTTT. The variable domain in full, with the rest retrieved from reference TRBV28 and TRBJ1-6, is DVKVTQSSRYLVKRTGEKVFLECVQDMDHENMFWYRQDPGLGLRLIYFSYDVKMKEKGDIPEGYSVSREKKERFSLILESASTNQTSMYLCASTIRGDRRRGSPLHFGNGTRLTVT.

The chain uses TRBV28 and TRBJ1-1, with D perhaps TRBD1 (6 bases). V lost 1 base and J lost 1, with 7 bases in between. This CDR3 comprises 14 residues. The V gene's germline CDR1 is MDHEN and CDR2 SYDVKM. The CDR3 sequence is CASSLLGGNTEAFF. CDR3 DNA: TGTGCCAGCAGTTTATTAGGGGGGAACACTGAAGCTTTCTTT. Complete variable domain (other parts from reference TRBV28 and TRBJ1-1): DVKVTQSSRYLVKRTGEKVFLECVQDMDHENMFWYRQDPGLGLRLIYFSYDVKMKEKGDIPEGYSVSREKKERFSLILESASTNQTSMYLCASSLLGGNTEAFFGQGTRLTVV.